This record concerns one T cell receptor (delta chain) sequence. TCRdb redid the clone calls on the reads with CATT. The table lists 5,500 to 7,500 delta-chain clones, approximately 11% of them singletons. This entry is derived from a study of gamma-delta chains in newborns, infants, children. Study at large: Innate gammadelta T cells reportedly expand polyclonally right after birth, driven by microbial exposure, per the title.

Material for sequencing was blood. The TCR comes from a child who was a newborn, infant or young child, either healthy, febrile or measles-vaccinated (not recorded which).

This CDR3 is CACDSVLGVKLIF. DNA of the CDR3: TGTGCCTGTGACAGCGTACTGGGGGTTAAACTCATCTTT. This chain links TRDV2 with TRDJ1; 8 nucleotides line up with TRDD3. The J gene, absent from TCRdb, was called here by matching the DNA to germline. This CDR3 comprises 13 residues. Trimming took 2 bases from V and 7 from J; bases not matched to a gene: 5. CDR1 is GEAIGNYY and CDR2 is EKD in the germline V gene.